The rows below give T cell receptor beta chains drawn from one sample of a study of cytomegalovirus exposure and HLA in healthy donors. Data came from immunoSEQ multiplex PCR; TCRdb stores just in-frame clones and leaves some out. The table includes 100,000 to 150,000 clones, over 70% detected once. Sequencing was carried out using PBMCs. The receptors were gathered from a woman aged 18-30 years in good health and CMV-seronegative. Both conserved end residues are part of each CDR3. A D gene is named only where the DNA matches it firmly. Rows give clone size only sometimes, using once, few, many, or a class for an expanded clone.

size: .
D: .
J: TRBJ2-2
V: TRBV4-1
CDR3: CASSQGLRESNTGELFF
DNA: TGCGCCAGCAGCCAAGGGCTCAGGGAATCGAACACCGGGGAGCTGTTTTTT

size: .
D: .
J: TRBJ2-5
V: TRBV7-9
CDR3: CASSSSGGGETQYF
DNA: TGTGCCAGCAGCTCCAGTGGGGGAGGCGAGACCCAGTACTTC

size: .
D: .
J: TRBJ1-1
V: TRBV15
CDR3: CATSRDLREAGTNTEAFF
DNA: TGTGCCACCAGCAGAGATTTGAGGGAGGCCGGGACGAACACTGAAGCTTTCTTT

size: .
D: TRBD2
J: TRBJ2-2
V: TRBV5-6
CDR3: CASSSATSYSSTGELFF
DNA: TGTGCCAGCAGCTCCGCGACTAGCTACTCTAGCACCGGGGAGCTGTTTTTT

size: once
D: TRBD1
J: TRBJ2-7
V: TRBV2
CDR3: CASSEAETGEQYF
DNA: TGTGCCAGCAGTGAAGCGGAGACAGGGGAGCAGTACTTC

size: .
D: TRBD2
J: TRBJ2-1
V: TRBV30
CDR3: CAWQRYGLVNEQFF
DNA: TGTGCCTGGCAGAGATACGGACTAGTCAATGAGCAGTTCTTC

size: .
D: TRBD1
J: TRBJ1-5
V: TRBV27
CDR3: CASSLIGTVNQPQHF
DNA: TGTGCCAGCAGTTTAATTGGGACAGTAAATCAGCCCCAGCATTTT

size: .
D: TRBD2
J: TRBJ2-7
V: TRBV2
CDR3: CASSGQLAGQRSPGTCF
DNA: TGTGCCAGCAGTGGGCAGCTAGCGGGACAGCGCTCCCCGGGTACGTGCTTC

size: once
D: .
J: TRBJ2-7
V: TRBV6-5
CDR3: CASTRSRASYEQYF
DNA: TGTGCCAGCACCCGCTCACGCGCCTCCTACGAGCAGTACTTC

size: .
D: TRBD1
J: TRBJ2-1
V: TRBV27
CDR3: CASSLYRGSYNEQFF
DNA: TGTGCCAGCAGTCTGTACAGGGGAAGCTACAATGAGCAGTTCTTC

size: .
D: TRBD2
J: TRBJ2-7
V: TRBV27
CDR3: CASSLVPPAISGSYEQYF
DNA: TGTGCCAGCAGTTTAGTCCCCCCAGCTATAAGCGGGAGCTACGAGCAGTACTTC

size: few
D: .
J: TRBJ2-7
V: TRBV7-9
CDR3: CASPLEGAHEQYF
DNA: TGTGCCAGCCCCTTAGAAGGGGCGCACGAGCAGTACTTC

size: .
D: TRBD2
J: TRBJ2-5
V: TRBV7-2
CDR3: CASSPLTSGVLTAQYF
DNA: TGTGCCAGCAGCCCCCTGACTAGCGGGGTCCTCACGGCCCAGTACTTC

size: few
D: .
J: TRBJ2-3
V: TRBV18
CDR3: CASSHGGQGGSETSTDTQYF
DNA: TGTGCCAGCTCCCACGGTGGGCAAGGGGGATCAGAAACCAGCACAGATACGCAGTATTTT

size: .
D: TRBD2
J: TRBJ2-1
V: TRBV9
CDR3: CASSDGTSGRAYNEQFF
DNA: TGTGCCAGCAGCGATGGGACTAGCGGGAGGGCCTACAATGAGCAGTTCTTC

size: .
D: TRBD2
J: TRBJ2-5
V: TRBV4-1
CDR3: CASSPGLAGGQIGETQYF
DNA: TGCGCCAGCAGCCCGGGACTAGCGGGAGGCCAGATTGGGGAGACCCAGTACTTC

size: .
D: TRBD1
J: TRBJ1-1
V: TRBV10-2
CDR3: CASSTDREHTEAFF
DNA: TGCGCCAGCAGTACGGACAGGGAACACACTGAAGCTTTCTTT

size: few
D: .
J: TRBJ1-2
V: TRBV7-2
CDR3: CASSLGRLDGYTF
DNA: TGTGCCAGCAGCTTAGGTCGTCTTGATGGCTACACCTTC

size: .
D: .
J: TRBJ1-3
V: TRBV6-6
CDR3: CASSYSSSPPRDF
DNA: TGTGCCAGCAGTTACTCGAGTTCCCCTCCCCGGGATTTT

size: few
D: .
J: TRBJ1-4
V: TRBV5-1
CDR3: CASSADGALNEKLFF
DNA: TGCGCCAGCAGCGCCGATGGGGCCCTTAATGAAAAACTGTTTTTT

size: few
D: TRBD2
J: TRBJ2-5
V: TRBV6-5
CDR3: CASSRTSGQETQYF
DNA: TGTGCCAGCAGTCGGACTAGCGGACAAGAGACCCAGTACTTC

size: .
D: .
J: TRBJ2-7
V: TRBV18
CDR3: CASSPPSNSYEQYF
DNA: TGTGCCAGCTCACCTCCTAGCAACTCCTACGAGCAGTACTTC

size: .
D: TRBD2
J: TRBJ2-7
V: TRBV2
CDR3: CASSREGPIGEQYF
DNA: TGTGCCAGCTCCCGGGAGGGGCCGATCGGCGAGCAGTACTTC

size: .
D: .
J: TRBJ2-3
V: TRBV5-6
CDR3: CASSLVGGSTDTQYF
DNA: TGTGCCAGCAGCTTGGTCGGGGGAAGCACAGATACGCAGTATTTT

size: few
D: .
J: TRBJ1-2
V: TRBV15
CDR3: CATSAAGRNYGYTF
DNA: TGTGCCACCAGCGCGGCAGGGCGGAACTATGGCTACACCTTC

size: .
D: .
J: TRBJ2-1
V: TRBV9
CDR3: CASSVGELVYNEQFF
DNA: TGTGCCAGCAGCGTAGGCGAACTCGTCTACAATGAGCAGTTCTTC

size: .
D: .
J: TRBJ2-5
V: TRBV7-2
CDR3: CASSRERLQETQYF
DNA: TGTGCCAGCAGTCGAGAGCGGCTCCAAGAGACCCAGTACTTC

size: .
D: TRBD2
J: TRBJ2-1
V: TRBV10-3
CDR3: CASAQAGAGNEQFF
DNA: TGTGCCTCGGCCCAAGCGGGAGCCGGGAATGAGCAGTTCTTC

size: .
D: TRBD2
J: TRBJ2-7
V: TRBV25-1
CDR3: CASSLAGGGSYEQYF
DNA: TGTGCCAGCAGTCTAGCGGGAGGGGGCTCCTACGAGCAGTACTTC

size: .
D: .
J: TRBJ1-4
V: TRBV15
CDR3: CATSRGYTGNEKLFF
DNA: TGTGCCACCAGCAGAGGATACACGGGTAATGAAAAACTGTTTTTT

size: .
D: TRBD1
J: TRBJ2-7
V: TRBV30
CDR3: CAWSLDRDSPGQYF
DNA: TGTGCCTGGAGTCTTGACAGGGATTCACCTGGGCAGTACTTC